The clone carrying this TCR beta chain was seen ten or more times. The CDR3 runs 13 residues. Germline V gene sequence: CDR1 SGHAT, CDR2 FQNNGV. The V end was cut by 1 base, the J end by 6 bases, with 10 bases between. The data were obtained in a study of Graves' ophthalmopathy and Graves' hyperthyroidism. RNA transcripts were the source from which TCR beta CDR3 regions were amplified. First-round RT-PCR relied on HTBI primers, and a second-round multiplex PCR came next. MiXCR, applied by TCRdb to the multiplex PCR reads, yields one record per CDR3 protein. Counted here are about 740,000 distinct CDR3 sequences, 35% to 50% occurring once; the ten biggest clones make up 35% to 55%.

The sequencing input was peripheral blood. The chain carries TRBV11-2 and TRBJ2-7, with D hard to call. This TCR was recovered from an adult man with Graves' ophthalmopathy. The CDR3 DNA reads TGTGCCAGCAGCTTAGGTCCTCCCTCCGAGCAGTACTTC. This sequence encodes CASSLGPPSEQYF. Complete variable domain (other parts from reference TRBV11-2 and TRBJ2-7): EAGVAQSPRYKIIEKRQSVAFWCNPISGHATLYWYQQILGQGPKLLIQFQNNGVVDDSQLPKDRFSAERLKGVDSTLKIQPAKLEDSAVYLCASSLGPPSEQYFGPGTRLTVT.